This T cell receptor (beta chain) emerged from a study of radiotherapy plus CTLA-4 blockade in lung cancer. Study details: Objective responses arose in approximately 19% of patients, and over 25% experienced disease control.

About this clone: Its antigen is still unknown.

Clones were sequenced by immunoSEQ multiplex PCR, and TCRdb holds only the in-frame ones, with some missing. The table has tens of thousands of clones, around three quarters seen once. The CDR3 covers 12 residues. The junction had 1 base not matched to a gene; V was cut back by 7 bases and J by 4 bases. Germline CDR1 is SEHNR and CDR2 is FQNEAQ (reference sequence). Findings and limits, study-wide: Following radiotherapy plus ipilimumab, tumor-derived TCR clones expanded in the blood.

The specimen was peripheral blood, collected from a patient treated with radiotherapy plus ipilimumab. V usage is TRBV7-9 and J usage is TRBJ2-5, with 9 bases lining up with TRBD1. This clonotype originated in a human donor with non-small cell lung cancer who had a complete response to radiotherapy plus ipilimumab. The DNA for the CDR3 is TGTGCCAGCAACAGGGGGCTAGAGACCCAGTACTTC. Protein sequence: CASNRGLETQYF. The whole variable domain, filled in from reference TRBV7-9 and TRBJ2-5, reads DTGVSQNPRHKITKRGQNVTFRCDPISEHNRLYWYRQTLGQGPEFLTYFQNEAQLEKSRLLSDRFSAERPKGSFSTLEIQRTEQGDSAMYLCASNRGLETQYFGPGTRLLVL.